What follows describes a single TCR beta chain. Its specificity is unknown. Single TCR cDNA molecules each had their own unique molecular identifier. TCRdb redid the calling of the 5' RACE reads with MiXCR, one entry per CDR3 protein. The sample contains just over 70,000 distinct CDR3 sequences, roughly 9% of which appear only once. The CDR3 loop spans 15 amino acids. Germline V gene data show CDR1 as SGHRS and CDR2 as YFSETQ. The V and J ends lost 3 bases and 2 bases respectively, with 14 bases between them. The data derive from a study of spatial heterogeneity in lung cancer. On the study more broadly: Median follow-up for sequenced PBMC samples was approximately 2 years after resection, when such samples existed. Broader study findings: Detection of ubiquitous tumor TCRs in blood was higher at resection than follow-up.

Time point of the sample: blood at routine non-recurrence follow-up after resection. This receptor was taken from a female donor with early-stage non-small cell lung cancer. V gene TRBV5-1 combines with J gene TRBJ2-5; maybe TRBD2 (6 bases). The sample was PBMCs, taken at follow-up. The CDR3, as DNA: TGCGCCAGCAGCTCGGACCGGGGGTTACAAGAGACCCAGTACTTC. Its protein is CASSSDRGLQETQYF.